A selection of T cell receptor beta chains follows, all from one sample in a study of beta chain features in type 1 diabetes. The assay was immunoSEQ multiplex PCR, and TCRdb's table has in-frame clones only and misses some. The sample consists of roughly 170,000 clones, about 13% of them appearing once. Sequencing was done on a sample of central memory CD4+ T cells from blood. The receptor source for this set is a woman between 18 and 29 years old in good health. Both conserved end residues are part of each CDR3. A D gene is named only where the DNA matches it firmly. Not all rows give a size; the values are once, few, many and, for expanded clones, a class.

TRBV30	14	NA	few	TRBJ2-3	TGTGCCTGGAGTATTGGCGGGAGCACAGATACGCAGTATTTT	CAWSIGGSTDTQYF
TRBV29-1	14	TRBD1	NA	TRBJ2-2	TGCAGCGTGCGTGACAGGGCAATCGGCGGGGAGCTGTTTTTT	CSVRDRAIGGELFF
TRBV30	17	TRBD1	many	TRBJ1-2	TGTGCCTGGAGCGCCGGGACAGGGGATTTAACGGACTATGGCTACACCTTC	CAWSAGTGDLTDYGYTF
TRBV7-9	14	NA	NA	TRBJ2-7	TGTGCCAGCAGACCCTTAAAGAGAATGGACGAGCAGTACTTC	CASRPLKRMDEQYF
TRBV5-4	15	NA	NA	TRBJ2-7	TGTGCCAGCAGCTTGGGTGGGGGCTCCGCATACGAGCAGTACTTC	CASSLGGGSAYEQYF
TRBV7-2	13	NA	few	TRBJ1-2	TGTGCCAGCAGCTTAGACGACAGCTATGGCTACACCTTC	CASSLDDSYGYTF
TRBV7-9	12	NA	NA	TRBJ2-3	TGTGCCAGCAGACGGACTGAAGATACGCAGTATTTT	CASRRTEDTQYF
TRBV21-1	13	NA	few	TRBJ2-4	TGTGCCAGCAGCAAAGCCGAGGAAGACATTCAGTACTTC	CASSKAEEDIQYF
TRBV5-1	15	NA	NA	TRBJ2-3	TGCGCCAGCAGTGTGGACAACACAAGCACAGATACGCAGTATTTT	CASSVDNTSTDTQYF
TRBV28	15	NA	NA	TRBJ2-7	TGTGCCAGCAGTTTACCCCAGACTAGGGGGCCATGGCAGTACTTC	CASSLPQTRGPWQYF
TRBV7-9	12	NA	NA	TRBJ2-7	TGTGCCAGCAGCGGGAGATCGGGAGAGCAGTACTTC	CASSGRSGEQYF
TRBV5-6	14	NA	few	TRBJ1-1	TGTGCCAGCAGCCTGCTATCAGGTTCCCCTGAAGCTTTCTTT	CASSLLSGSPEAFF
TRBV19	13	NA	few	TRBJ2-1	TGTGCCAGTAGAGGCCCTAGGGGTGGTGAGCAGTTCTTC	CASRGPRGGEQFF
TRBV10-3	13	NA	NA	TRBJ1-5	TGTGCCATCAGTGGCAGGTACAATCAGCCCCAGCATTTT	CAISGRYNQPQHF
TRBV30	14	TRBD1	NA	TRBJ1-4	TGTGCCTGGAGCCGACAGGGGCAGAGAGAAAAACTGTTTTTT	CAWSRQGQREKLFF
TRBV6-6	13	NA	NA	TRBJ2-2	TGTGCCAGCGGGAGAGCAGGCACCGGGGAGCTGTTTTTT	CASGRAGTGELFF
TRBV13	13	NA	few	TRBJ2-3	TGTGCCAGCAGCCTCCAGGGAACAGATACGCAGTATTTT	CASSLQGTDTQYF
TRBV16	15	NA	NA	TRBJ1-5	TGTGCCAGCAGCCAATCGGGGGCCCCAAATCAGCCCCAGCATTTT	CASSQSGAPNQPQHF
TRBV2	15	TRBD2	NA	TRBJ2-7	TGTGCCAGCAGTTCTTCTAGCGGAACTCTCTACGAGCAGTACTTC	CASSSSSGTLYEQYF
TRBV6-6	15	NA	NA	TRBJ2-5	TGTGCCAGCGGGGTAGGGGGCGGAGGGCAAGAGACCCAGTACTTC	CASGVGGGGQETQYF
TRBV9	13	NA	NA	TRBJ1-1	TGTGCCAGCAGCGTAGAGGTAGCGATCGAAGCTTTCTTT	CASSVEVAIEAFF
TRBV25-1	15	TRBD1	few	TRBJ1-5	TGTGCCAGCAGTGACACCCGACAGGGTAATCAGCCCCAGCATTTT	CASSDTRQGNQPQHF
TRBV2	14	NA	NA	TRBJ2-7	TGTGCCAGCAGTCGTACAGTTCCCCCCTACGAGCAGTACTTC	CASSRTVPPYEQYF
TRBV10-3	13	TRBD1	NA	TRBJ2-1	TGTGCCATCAGTCGGGACAGGCAAAGAGAGCAGTTCTTC	CAISRDRQREQFF
TRBV28	14	TRBD2	few	TRBJ2-7	TGTGCCAGCCTCTCCGGGACTAGCCCCTACGAGCAGTACTTC	CASLSGTSPYEQYF
TRBV5-8	16	NA	NA	TRBJ2-5	TGTGCCAGCAGCTTAGAGGGTCTTGGGGTTCAAGAGACCCAGTACTTC	CASSLEGLGVQETQYF
TRBV4-2	16	TRBD2	few	TRBJ2-2	TGTGCCAGCAGCCAGGATTCCCTAGGGACTAGCGACGAGCTGTTTTTT	CASSQDSLGTSDELFF
TRBV28	16	TRBD1	few	TRBJ1-2	TGTGCCAGCAGTCCATTCGGGGCCCAGGGGGGTCATGGCTACACCTTC	CASSPFGAQGGHGYTF
TRBV30	11	NA	NA	TRBJ2-3	TGTGCCTGGAGTGGAGCAGATACGCAGTATTTT	CAWSGADTQYF
TRBV28	16	NA	few	TRBJ2-4	TGTGCCAGCAGTTTAAGGTGGCAGGGGGGAAGAGACATTCAGTACTTC	CASSLRWQGGRDIQYF
TRBV29-1	13	TRBD1	many	TRBJ2-7	TGCAGCGTTGGGGGACAGGGGCTTGCCGAGCAGTACTTC	CSVGGQGLAEQYF
TRBV4-3	12	NA	NA	TRBJ1-2	TGCGCCAGCAGCCAAGGAGTCTATGGCTACACCTTC	CASSQGVYGYTF
TRBV28	16	TRBD2	NA	TRBJ2-3	TGTGCCAGCAGTCCGGAATATAGCGGGAGCACAGATACGCAGTATTTT	CASSPEYSGSTDTQYF
TRBV7-8	12	NA	NA	TRBJ2-5	TGTGCCAGCAGCTTTAACAGGGAGACCCAGTACTTC	CASSFNRETQYF
TRBV9	15	NA	NA	TRBJ2-6	TGTGCCAGCAGCGTAGAGGGAGCTGGGGCCAACGTCCTGACTTTC	CASSVEGAGANVLTF
TRBV29-1	15	NA	few	TRBJ1-3	TGCAGCGTGGACCCCGGGGGGGCTAATGGAAACACCATATATTTT	CSVDPGGANGNTIYF
TRBV10-3	12	NA	NA	TRBJ1-5	TGTGCCGCCGGGGGTAACGATCAGCCCCAGCATTTT	CAAGGNDQPQHF
TRBV11-2	12	NA	NA	TRBJ1-5	TGTGCCAGCAGAGAGGGCAATCAGCCCCAGCATTTT	CASREGNQPQHF
TRBV7-9	17	TRBD1	many	TRBJ1-5	TGTGCCAGCAGCTTGGGACAGGGGACGAGAAACAATCAGCCCCAGCATTTT	CASSLGQGTRNNQPQHF
TRBV5-1	15	NA	few	TRBJ2-3	TGCGCCAGCAGCCGCGGGACAGATAGCACAGATACGCAGTATTTT	CASSRGTDSTDTQYF
TRBV5-1	16	TRBD1	NA	TRBJ1-3	TGCGCCAGCAGCTTGGGACAGGGTAGACCTGGAAACACCATATATTTT	CASSLGQGRPGNTIYF
TRBV15	16	NA	NA	TRBJ1-5	TGTGCCACCAGCAGAGATGAAGGACAGATCAATCAGCCCCAGCATTTT	CATSRDEGQINQPQHF
TRBV28	11	NA	NA	TRBJ2-5	TGTGCCAGCAGGCGTCAAGAGACCCAGTACTTC	CASRRQETQYF
TRBV30	15	NA	few	TRBJ2-7	TGTGCCTGGAGTTGGAAGGGGAACCGTGTGGGCGAGCAGTACTTC	CAWSWKGNRVGEQYF
TRBV11-2	13	NA	few	TRBJ2-3	TGTGCCAGCTGCACAGGGAATTGCGATACGCAGTATTTT	CASCTGNCDTQYF
TRBV15	15	TRBD2	NA	TRBJ2-1	TGTGCCACCAGCAGAGAGGGCGCGGGAGAAACTGAGCAGTTCTTC	CATSREGAGETEQFF
TRBV28	15	TRBD2	NA	TRBJ2-5	TGTGCCAGCAGCCTGACTAGCGGGGGCCAAGAGACCCAGTACTTC	CASSLTSGGQETQYF
TRBV29-1	12	NA	few	TRBJ1-4	TGCAGCGTTGTGGTCAGAAATGAAAAACTGTTTTTT	CSVVVRNEKLFF
TRBV11-2	14	NA	few	TRBJ2-5	TGTGCCAGCAGCTTCGAAGAGACAAAAGAGACCCAGTACTTC	CASSFEETKETQYF
TRBV6-5	13	NA	few	TRBJ2-1	TGTGCCAGCAGTTACGCGAACTACAATGAGCAGTTCTTC	CASSYANYNEQFF
TRBV4-3	15	TRBD2	NA	TRBJ2-7	TGCGCCAGCAGCCCGCGGACTAGCGGCTCCTACGAGCAGTACTTC	CASSPRTSGSYEQYF
TRBV5-6	13	NA	few	TRBJ2-3	TGTGCCAGCAGCTTTGGCAGTCCAGATACGCAGTATTTT	CASSFGSPDTQYF